A single sample gave rise to the 10 T cell receptor beta chains below, sequenced in a study of OX40 agonist ivuxolimab in advanced cancers. TCRdb's table, derived via immunoSEQ multiplex PCR, lists solely in-frame clones and lacks some. The sample shows more than 45,000 clones, over 70% of them seen only once. Sequenced here: CD4+ or CD8+ T cells sorted from blood, sampled in a trial of the OX40 agonist ivuxolimab. Every receptor here comes from an adult with an advanced solid tumor such as melanoma, head and neck, liver or kidney cancer.

The chain links TRBV18 to TRBJ2-6; no clear D gene. V was cut by 2 bases and J by 0 bases, with 8 bases left in between. Germline V gene sequence: CDR1 KGHSH, CDR2 LQKENI. The CDR3 length is 16 residues. The CDR3 DNA reads as TGTGCCAGCTCACCATACAGATTCTCTGGGGCCAACGTCCTGACTTTC. This translates into CASSPYRFSGANVLTF.

In its sample, this clone was seen a few times. CDR3 sequence reads: CASSGGSTGELFF. DNA for the CDR3: TGCGCCAGCAGTGGAGGCAGCACCGGGGAGCTGTTTTTT. The J gene is TRBJ2-2, the V gene TRBV10-2; no reliable D call. The CDR3 spans 13 residues. V was cut by 4 bases and J by 4 bases, with 7 bases left in between. Germline-derived CDR1 and CDR2 are WSHSY and SAAADI.

The V and J genes are TRBV6-4 and TRBJ1-1; TRBD1 matches 7 bases. There are 13 residues in the CDR3. From germline, CDR1 is MRHNA and CDR2 SNTAGT. V dropped 5 bases and J dropped 5; count of bases not matched to a gene: 5. CDR3 DNA: TGTGCCAGCAGTACAGGGGTAGGGACTGAAGCTTTCTTT. It encodes CASSTGVGTEAFF.

The chain carries TRBV6-1 and TRBJ1-5; D is possibly TRBD1 (5 bases). Germline assignment: CDR1 MNHNS and CDR2 SASEGT. The CDR3 consists of 17 residues. V was trimmed by 3 bases and J by 5 bases, leaving 20 bases between them. The CDR3 nucleotides are TGTGCCAGCAGTGAGTGGGGGATTGGGAAAAGGGATCAGCCCCAGCATTTT. Encoded protein: CASSEWGIGKRDQPQHF.

The V call is TRBV6-1, the J call TRBJ1-5; the match to TRBD1 covers 7 bases. The CDR3 length is 14 residues. CDR1 MNHNS and CDR2 SASEGT come from the germline V gene. The J segment lost 1 base and the V segment lost 8 bases, leaving 5 bases of the junction unmatched. The CDR3 reads CASGGTASNQPQHF. For the CDR3, the DNA is TGTGCCAGCGGAGGGACAGCAAGCAATCAGCCCCAGCATTTT.

The chain is built from TRBV7-9 and TRBJ2-1; tentative D call: TRBD1 (5 bases). The CDR3 has 12 residues. Germline V lookup: CDR1 SEHNR, CDR2 FQNEAQ (reference sequence). Trimming removed 5 bases from V and 10 bases from J, with 12 bases in between. The CDR3 spells CASSPLGHEQFF. The CDR3 nucleotides read TGTGCCAGCAGCCCTCTCGGACACGAGCAGTTCTTC.

V gene TRBV18 combines with J gene TRBJ2-3; 8 bases match TRBD2. The CDR3 is made up of 17 amino acids. After removal of 1 base from V and 4 bases from J, the junction contained 10 bases not matched to a gene. Germline V lookup: CDR1 KGHSH, CDR2 LQKENI. The DNA for the CDR3 is TGTGCCAGCTCACCACAGCTAGCGGGCGATGGTGCAGATACGCAGTATTTT. Its protein is CASSPQLAGDGADTQYF.

The V gene is TRBV29-1, the J gene TRBJ1-2; TRBD1 agrees at 11 bases. The length of the CDR3 is 14 residues. V dropped 3 bases and J dropped 7; count of bases not matched to a gene: 7. Per the germline V gene, CDR1 is SQVTM and CDR2 is ANQGSEA. The CDR3 bases are TGCAGCGTTGACCCCGGACAGGGGGCAGGTGGCTACACCTTC. Encoded protein: CSVDPGQGAGGYTF.

The J gene is TRBJ1-4, the V gene TRBV5-1; D possibly corresponds to TRBD1 (6 bases). V dropped 7 bases and J dropped 3 bases, with 16 bases sitting between them. The V gene's germline CDR1 is SGHRS and CDR2 YFSETQ. There are 15 residues in the CDR3. The CDR3 protein is CASGLQGWPNEKLFF. The CDR3 DNA is TGCGCCAGCGGATTGCAGGGGTGGCCTAATGAAAAACTGTTTTTT.

V and J are TRBV7-2 and TRBJ2-7; TRBD1 matches at 10 bases. CDR3 length: 14 amino acids. The V and J ends lost 6 bases and 5 bases, in that order; junction bases with no gene match: 7. From germline, CDR1 is SGHTA and CDR2 FQGNSA. CDR3 in DNA: TGTGCCAGCAGACGGGGACAGGGGAGCAACGAGCAGTACTTC. This encodes CASRRGQGSNEQYF.